This T cell receptor (beta chain) came from a study of pediatric ulcerative colitis. Findings and caveats of the study: Repertoires came from total lymphocyte DNA, not specific subsets.

Sequencing was at survey level. Some clones are missing from TCRdb's copy, which holds only in-frame ones; the method was immunoSEQ multiplex PCR. The profile shows approximately 32,000 clones, approximately 82% of them singletons. This clone appeared once. No antigen is known for it. The germline V and J ends were trimmed by 7 bases and 4 bases, with 19 bases remaining between them. Germline CDR1 is MGHDK and CDR2 is SYGVNS. The CDR3 loop spans 15 amino acids. This receptor was taken from a boy younger than 18 with severe ulcerative colitis. V and J are TRBV25-1 and TRBJ1-2; TRBD1 is a possible D gene (5 bases). Input material: blood. CDR3 sequence reads: CASMGGAAVGYGYTF. The DNA for the CDR3 is TGTGCCAGCATGGGGGGTGCGGCGGTGGGCTATGGCTACACCTTC.